The 10 T cell receptor beta chains in this list originate from one sample, sequenced in a study of blood T cell repertoires in COVID-19. The method was immunoSEQ multiplex PCR; TCRdb's version includes in-frame clones alone and lacks a portion of them. The sample includes roughly 200,000 clones, more than 65% of them seen just once. The sequencing sample was made of peripheral blood. All receptors derive from a human donor in a cohort sampled during active COVID-19.

This chain connects TRBV29-1 to TRBJ2-7; 9 nucleotides match TRBD2. The CDR3 is 15 residues long. The ends lost 4 bases at V and 3 bases at J; junction bases unmatched: 10. Germline-derived CDR1 and CDR2 are SQVTM and ANQGSEA. CDR3 in DNA: TGCAGCGTTGTTCCCCCCGGCGGGAGGGTCTACGAGCAGTACTTC. Amino acid sequence: CSVVPPGGRVYEQYF.

This chain connects TRBV20-1 to TRBJ2-5; TRBD2 matches 12 bases. Unmatched junction bases numbered 11, after V lost 3 bases and J lost 6 bases. The CDR3 consists of 16 residues. From germline, CDR1 is DFQATT and CDR2 SNEGSKA (reference sequence). CDR3 nucleotide sequence: TGCAGTGCTAGTCTAGCGGGAGGGTTTGGGAAACAGACCCAGTACTTC. It specifies CSASLAGGFGKQTQYF.

The rearrangement uses TRBV5-1 and TRBJ1-1; D not certain. The CDR3 consists of 15 residues. Trimming removed 0 bases from V and 1 base from J, with 10 bases in between. The germline V gene has CDR1 SGHRS and CDR2 YFSETQ. This CDR3 reads CASSLAVNRNTEAFF. The DNA of the CDR3 is TGCGCCAGCAGCTTGGCGGTCAACCGGAACACTGAAGCTTTCTTT.

The J gene is TRBJ2-3, the V gene TRBV27; a possible D gene is TRBD2 (5 bases). Germline loops: CDR1 MNHEY, CDR2 SMNVEV (reference sequence). This CDR3 has 18 amino acids. Trimming took off 3 bases at V and 4 bases at J, with 23 bases between the two ends. The CDR3 DNA reads TGTGCCAGCAGTTTTGGTATTACTAGAGGGAGAGGCGCAGATACGCAGTATTTT. Translation: CASSFGITRGRGADTQYF.

This rearrangement joins TRBV9 to TRBJ1-1, with TRBD1 as a possible D gene (5 bases). The V end was cut by 4 bases, the J end by 8 bases, with 15 bases between. Germline assignment: CDR1 SGDLS and CDR2 YYNGEE. This CDR3 is 13 amino acids long. CDR3 region: CASSPRQTSEAFF. As DNA, the CDR3 is TGTGCCAGCAGCCCAAGACAGACTAGCGAAGCTTTCTTT.

The chain joins TRBV29-1 to TRBJ2-2, with D maybe TRBD2 (6 bases). The V end was cut by 4 bases, the J end by 8 bases, with 17 bases between. The germline CDR1 and CDR2 sequences are SQVTM and ANQGSEA. CDR3 length equals 14 residues. CDR3 coding DNA: TGCAGCGTTGCTGGCGGGAACCCCCAGGGGGAGCTGTTTTTT. It is translated as CSVAGGNPQGELFF.

Comments on this clone: Different DNA sequences within this sample yield the same CDR3. J is TRBJ2-7 and V is TRBV28; 11 bases match TRBD2. This CDR3 region has 15 residues. With V trimmed by 5 bases and J by 4 bases, 7 bases remained unmatched. The V gene's germline CDR1 is MDHEN and CDR2 SYDVKM. CDR3 sequence (DNA): TGTGCCAGCAGTCCATTAGCGGGAGGGCCGTACGAGCAGTACTTC. It encodes CASSPLAGGPYEQYF.

The chain joins TRBV5-4 to TRBJ1-5; D is possibly TRBD1 (6 bases). Germline V CDR1 and CDR2: SGHNT, YYREEE (reference sequence). There are 16 residues in the CDR3. The germline V and J ends were trimmed by 3 bases and 0 bases, with 13 bases remaining between them. The CDR3 coding sequence is TGTGCCAGCAGCTCGGGGGGGGCGTATAGCAATCAGCCCCAGCATTTT. Protein sequence: CASSSGGAYSNQPQHF.

The chain links TRBV10-1 to TRBJ1-2; a weak D match, TRBD1 (6 bases). CDR3 length: 14 amino acids. The germline gives CDR1 WNHNN, CDR2 SYGVQD (reference sequence). V was cut by 5 bases and J by 4 bases, with 14 bases left in between. The CDR3: CASSSGTSGYGYTF. The CDR3, as DNA: TGCGCCAGCAGTTCCGGGACATCAGGCTATGGCTACACCTTC.

The rearrangement joins TRBV7-2 to TRBJ2-7; 11 bases are a match to TRBD2. This CDR3 has 16 residues. Unmatched junction bases numbered 10, after V lost 3 bases and J lost 6 bases. Germline V gene sequence: CDR1 SGHTA, CDR2 FQGNSA. CDR3 sequence reads: CASSFKLAGGLREQYF. The CDR3 DNA reads TGTGCCAGCAGCTTTAAGCTAGCGGGAGGACTCCGCGAGCAGTACTTC.